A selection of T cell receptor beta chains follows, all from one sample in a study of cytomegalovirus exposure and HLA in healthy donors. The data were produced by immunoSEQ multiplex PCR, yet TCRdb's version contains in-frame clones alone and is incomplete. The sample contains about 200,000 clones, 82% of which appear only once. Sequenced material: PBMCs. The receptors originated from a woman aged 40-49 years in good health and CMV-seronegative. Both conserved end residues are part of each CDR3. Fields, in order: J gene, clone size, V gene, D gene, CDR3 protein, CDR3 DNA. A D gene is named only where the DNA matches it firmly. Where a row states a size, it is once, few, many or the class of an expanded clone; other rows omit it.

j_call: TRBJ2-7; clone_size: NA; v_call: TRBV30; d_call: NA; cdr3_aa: CACVASSYEQYF; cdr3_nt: TGTGCCTGTGTAGCGAGCTCCTACGAGCAGTACTTC
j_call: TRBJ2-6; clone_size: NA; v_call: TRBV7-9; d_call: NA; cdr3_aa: CASRRGSGANVLTF; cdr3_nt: TGTGCCAGCCGGCGGGGCTCTGGGGCCAACGTCCTGACTTTC
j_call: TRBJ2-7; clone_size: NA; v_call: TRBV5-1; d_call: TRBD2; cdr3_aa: CASSLLAGEQYF; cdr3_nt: TGCGCCAGCAGCTTACTAGCGGGGGAGCAGTACTTC
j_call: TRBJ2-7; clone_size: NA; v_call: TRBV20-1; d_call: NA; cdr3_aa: CSARDPRTLYF; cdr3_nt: TGCAGTGCTAGAGATCCGAGAACGTTGTACTTC
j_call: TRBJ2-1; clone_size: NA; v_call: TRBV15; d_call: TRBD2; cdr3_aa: CATSPGTRNYNEQFF; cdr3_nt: TGTGCCACCAGCCCAGGGACTAGGAATTACAATGAGCAGTTCTTC
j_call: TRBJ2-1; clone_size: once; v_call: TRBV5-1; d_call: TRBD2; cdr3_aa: CASSLGTSEYNEQFF; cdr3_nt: TGCGCCAGCAGCTTAGGGACTAGCGAATACAATGAGCAGTTCTTC
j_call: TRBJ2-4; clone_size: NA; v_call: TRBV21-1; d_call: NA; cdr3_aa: CASSKPPSSSNRNIQYF; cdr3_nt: TGTGCCAGCAGCAAACCTCCGTCCTCCTCTAACAGGAACATTCAGTACTTC
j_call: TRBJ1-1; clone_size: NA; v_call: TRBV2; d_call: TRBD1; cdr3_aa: CASSGTGLMNTEAFF; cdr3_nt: TGTGCCAGCAGTGGGACAGGGCTCATGAACACTGAAGCTTTCTTT
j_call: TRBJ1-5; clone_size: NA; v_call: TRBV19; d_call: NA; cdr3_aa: CASSDTGSSNQPQHF; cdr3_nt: TGTGCCAGTAGCGATACAGGATCTAGCAATCAGCCCCAGCATTTT
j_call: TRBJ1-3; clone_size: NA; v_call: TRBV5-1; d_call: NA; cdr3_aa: CASSNSETIYF; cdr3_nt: TGCGCCAGCAGCAACTCCGAGACCATATATTTT
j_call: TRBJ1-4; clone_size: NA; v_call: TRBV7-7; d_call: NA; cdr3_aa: CASSFSGLANEKLFF; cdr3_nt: TGTGCCAGCAGCTTTTCAGGGCTGGCTAATGAAAAACTGTTTTTT
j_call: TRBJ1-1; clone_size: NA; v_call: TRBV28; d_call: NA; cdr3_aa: CASSPLVAMNTEAFF; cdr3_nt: TGTGCCAGCAGTCCCCTAGTGGCTATGAACACTGAAGCTTTCTTT
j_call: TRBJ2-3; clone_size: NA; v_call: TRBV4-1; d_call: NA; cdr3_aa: CASSPLVGADTQYF; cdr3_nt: TGCGCCAGCAGCCCCCTAGTTGGAGCAGATACGCAGTATTTT
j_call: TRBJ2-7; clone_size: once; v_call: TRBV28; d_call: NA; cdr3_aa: CASSLYQAGAYEQYF; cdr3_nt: TGTGCCAGCAGTTTATACCAGGCGGGTGCCTACGAGCAGTACTTC
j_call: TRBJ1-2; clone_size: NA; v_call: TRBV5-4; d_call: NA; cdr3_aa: CASSWELYGYTF; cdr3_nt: TGTGCCAGCAGCTGGGAGCTCTATGGCTACACCTTC
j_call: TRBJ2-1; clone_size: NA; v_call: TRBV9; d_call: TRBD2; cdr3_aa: CASSVFGTSGYNEQFF; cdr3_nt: TGTGCCAGCAGCGTATTCGGGACTAGCGGATACAATGAGCAGTTCTTC
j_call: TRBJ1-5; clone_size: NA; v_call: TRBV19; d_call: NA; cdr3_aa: CASSMDSSFYSNQPQHF; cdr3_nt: TGTGCCAGTAGTATGGACAGTTCTTTTTATAGCAATCAGCCCCAGCATTTT
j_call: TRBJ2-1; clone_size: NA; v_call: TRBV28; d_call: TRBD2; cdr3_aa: CASFRTSGREPFF; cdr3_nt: TGTGCCAGCTTTCGGACTAGCGGGAGGGAACCGTTCTTC
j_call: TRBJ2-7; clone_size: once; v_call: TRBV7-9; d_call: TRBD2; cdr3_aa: CASSLAGGSYEQYF; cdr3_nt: TGTGCCAGCAGCTTGGCGGGAGGAAGCTACGAGCAGTACTTC
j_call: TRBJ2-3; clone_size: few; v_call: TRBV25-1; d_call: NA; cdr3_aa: CASSGDGPAGRTDTQYF; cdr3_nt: TGTGCCAGCAGTGGGGATGGACCGGCGGGACGCACAGATACGCAGTATTTT